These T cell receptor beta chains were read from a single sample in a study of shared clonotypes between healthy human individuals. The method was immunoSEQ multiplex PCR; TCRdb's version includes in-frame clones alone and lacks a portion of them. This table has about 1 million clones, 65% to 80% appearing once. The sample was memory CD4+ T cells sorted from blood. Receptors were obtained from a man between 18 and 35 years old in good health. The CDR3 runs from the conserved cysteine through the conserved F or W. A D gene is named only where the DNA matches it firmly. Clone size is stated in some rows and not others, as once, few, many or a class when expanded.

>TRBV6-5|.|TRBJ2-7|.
CASSYTGGGVQYF
TGTGCCAGCAGTTACACCGGAGGGGGGGTTCAGTACTTC
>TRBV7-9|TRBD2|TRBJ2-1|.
CASSSAGGPRFTFF
TGTGCCAGCAGCTCGGCGGGGGGGCCTAGGTTCACGTTCTTC
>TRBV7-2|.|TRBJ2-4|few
CASSDQLGAIQYF
TGTGCCAGCAGCGACCAACTAGGGGCCATTCAGTACTTC
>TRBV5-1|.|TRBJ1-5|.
CASSLGPGQPQHF
TGCGCCAGCAGCCTGGGTCCAGGTCAGCCCCAGCATTTT
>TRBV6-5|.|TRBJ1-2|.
CASSSVAWGGYTF
TGTGCCAGCAGTTCCGTGGCGTGGGGTGGCTACACCTTC
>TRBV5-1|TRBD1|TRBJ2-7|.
CASSLRGQSSYEQYF
TGCGCCAGCAGCTTGAGGGGACAGAGCTCCTACGAGCAGTACTTC
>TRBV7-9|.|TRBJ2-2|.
CASSLGVYTGELFF
TGTGCCAGCAGCTTAGGGGTTTACACCGGGGAGCTGTTTTTT
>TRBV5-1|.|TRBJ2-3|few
CASSQGLRTDTQYF
TGCGCCAGCAGTCAGGGTTTGCGCACAGATACGCAGTATTTT
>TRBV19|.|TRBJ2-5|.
CASSRVRAQETQYF
TGTGCCAGTAGTAGGGTCAGGGCACAAGAGACCCAGTACTTC
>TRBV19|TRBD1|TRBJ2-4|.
CASTTTGTGGHIQYF
TGTGCCAGTACCACGACGGGGACAGGGGGGCACATTCAGTACTTC
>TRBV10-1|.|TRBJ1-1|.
CASSDGASNTEAFF
TGCGCCAGCAGTGACGGGGCTTCGAACACTGAAGCTTTCTTT
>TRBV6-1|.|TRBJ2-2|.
CASSLVWPGELFF
TGTGCCAGCAGCCTCGTCTGGCCCGGGGAGCTGTTTTTT
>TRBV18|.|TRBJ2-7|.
CASSLLNYEQYF
TGTGCCAGCTCACTTTTAAACTACGAGCAGTACTTC
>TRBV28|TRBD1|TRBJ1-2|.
CASSSTGLHGYTF
TGTGCCAGCAGTTCGACAGGGCTCCATGGCTACACCTTC
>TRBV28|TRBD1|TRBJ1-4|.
CASSGQGYGNEKLFF
TGTGCCAGCAGCGGACAGGGGTACGGTAATGAAAAACTGTTTTTT
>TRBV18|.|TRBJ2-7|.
CASSPPLTASDYYEQYF
TGTGCCAGCTCACCACCCTTGACTGCCTCAGACTACTACGAGCAGTACTTC
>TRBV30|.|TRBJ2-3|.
CAWSAAGGGDTQYF
TGTGCCTGGAGTGCCGCTGGAGGCGGAGATACGCAGTATTTT
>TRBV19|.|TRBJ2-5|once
CASSIQGPQETQYF
TGTGCCAGTAGTATACAGGGTCCTCAAGAGACCCAGTACTTC
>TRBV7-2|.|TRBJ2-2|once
CASSLSGRGSTGELFF
TGTGCCAGCAGCTTATCGGGCAGGGGATCGACCGGGGAGCTGTTTTTT
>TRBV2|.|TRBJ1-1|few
CASRDQSVLGTEAFF
TGTGCCAGCAGGGATCAGAGCGTCCTGGGCACTGAAGCTTTCTTT
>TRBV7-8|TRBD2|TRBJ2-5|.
CASSSRGEGRETQYF
TGTGCCAGCAGCTCGAGAGGGGAGGGCAGAGAGACCCAGTACTTC
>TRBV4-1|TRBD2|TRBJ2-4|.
CASSQGRASGGAGNIQYF
TGCGCCAGCAGCCAAGGTAGGGCTAGCGGGGGGGCCGGAAACATTCAGTACTTC
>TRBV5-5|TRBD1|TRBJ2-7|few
CASSSEGQAGPYEQYF
TGTGCCAGCAGCTCGGAGGGACAGGCGGGACCCTACGAGCAGTACTTC
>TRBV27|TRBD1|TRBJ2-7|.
CASSSRGLSYEQYF
TGTGCCAGCAGTTCTAGGGGGCTCTCCTACGAGCAGTACTTC
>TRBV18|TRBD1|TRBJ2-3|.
CASSPKTGQSDTQYF
TGTGCCAGCTCACCAAAGACGGGACAGTCCGATACGCAGTATTTT